The source of this T cell receptor beta chain is a study of T cell responses to AZD1222 COVID-19 vaccine. For the study at large: It was second doses at about 4 or about 12 weeks that were pooled. Whole-study results and caveats: The reported proportion of spike-specific TCRs targeting unmutated variant regions was nearly half. Spike-specific TCR breadth and depth were elevated following two AZD1222 doses. Vaccine-related CD4 TCRs covered spike, predominating at 160-218 and 743-854.

This clone occurred once. Its antigen is unknown. Germline V gene data show CDR1 as MGHDK and CDR2 as SYGVNS. The CDR3 is made up of 18 amino acids. The V gene end was trimmed by 2 bases and the J gene end by 0 bases; junction bases not matched to a gene: 10. Assay used: immunoSEQ multiplex PCR; TCRdb lists only in-frame clones, some missing. The table includes just over 80,000 clones, 70% to 90% detected once. Here the sequenced sample was peripheral blood, taken on day 0 of AZD1222 vaccination. The TCR was taken from an adult in good health. The V call is TRBV25-1, the J call TRBJ2-7, with 10 bases that match TRBD2. The CDR3 here is CASSERGSGGSISYEQYF. DNA for the CDR3: TGTGCCAGCAGTGAACGGGGTAGCGGGGGGTCCATCTCCTACGAGCAGTACTTC.